A selection of T cell receptor beta chains follows, all from one sample in a study of cytomegalovirus exposure and HLA in healthy donors. Profiling relied on immunoSEQ multiplex PCR, and the TCRdb table lists in-frame clones only, not all of them. In the table there are more than 80,000 clones, 64% of which are singletons. Sequenced material: PBMCs. These receptors were collected from a human donor in good health. Each CDR3 is given with its conserved first and last residue. The order of the fields is CDR3 length, clone size, D gene, J gene, V gene, CDR3 protein, CDR3 DNA. D genes are given only for firm matches. Clone size appears in some rows only: once, few, many, or a class for an expanded clone.

cdr3_length: 16; clone_size: -; d_call: TRBD2; j_call: TRBJ2-3; v_call: TRBV6-1; cdr3_aa: CASSEQPGLAGGTQYF; cdr3_nt: TGTGCCAGCAGTGAACAGCCAGGACTAGCGGGGGGTACGCAGTATTTT
cdr3_length: 13; clone_size: -; d_call: -; j_call: TRBJ1-2; v_call: TRBV9; cdr3_aa: CASSVEGVEGYTF; cdr3_nt: TGTGCCAGCAGCGTAGAGGGGGTAGAAGGCTACACCTTC
cdr3_length: 15; clone_size: -; d_call: -; j_call: TRBJ1-6; v_call: TRBV2; cdr3_aa: CASTRGVSDNSPLHF; cdr3_nt: TGTGCCAGCACGCGGGGGGTTTCGGATAATTCACCCCTCCACTTT
cdr3_length: 16; clone_size: -; d_call: TRBD1; j_call: TRBJ1-1; v_call: TRBV7-9; cdr3_aa: CASSKTGTGGNTEAFF; cdr3_nt: TGTGCCAGCAGCAAAACCGGGACAGGGGGCAACACTGAAGCTTTCTTT
cdr3_length: 16; clone_size: -; d_call: TRBD1; j_call: TRBJ2-7; v_call: TRBV4-1; cdr3_aa: CASSLRGTGGINEQYF; cdr3_nt: TGCGCCAGCAGCCTCAGGGGGACAGGGGGCATTAACGAGCAGTACTTC
cdr3_length: 13; clone_size: few; d_call: TRBD1; j_call: TRBJ1-5; v_call: TRBV7-7; cdr3_aa: CASSADRGQPQHF; cdr3_nt: TGTGCCAGCAGCGCCGACAGGGGTCAGCCCCAGCATTTT
cdr3_length: 17; clone_size: -; d_call: -; j_call: TRBJ2-1; v_call: TRBV15; cdr3_aa: CATSRDLARQGSNEQFF; cdr3_nt: TGTGCCACCAGCAGAGATTTAGCTCGCCAGGGCTCCAATGAGCAGTTCTTC
cdr3_length: 13; clone_size: -; d_call: -; j_call: TRBJ1-2; v_call: TRBV7-2; cdr3_aa: CASTGDWGYGYTF; cdr3_nt: TGTGCCAGCACGGGTGATTGGGGCTATGGTTACACCTTC
cdr3_length: 15; clone_size: -; d_call: TRBD2; j_call: TRBJ2-1; v_call: TRBV18; cdr3_aa: CASSPTSGGDNEQFF; cdr3_nt: TGTGCCAGCTCACCTACTAGCGGGGGTGACAATGAGCAGTTCTTC
cdr3_length: 18; clone_size: -; d_call: TRBD1; j_call: TRBJ2-6; v_call: TRBV5-4; cdr3_aa: CASSVRQGGYSGANVLTF; cdr3_nt: TGTGCCAGCAGCGTAAGACAGGGGGGATACTCTGGGGCCAACGTCCTGACTTTC
cdr3_length: 12; clone_size: -; d_call: -; j_call: TRBJ2-1; v_call: TRBV11-2; cdr3_aa: CASGPDLPEQFF; cdr3_nt: TGTGCCAGCGGCCCGGACTTACCTGAGCAGTTCTTC
cdr3_length: 16; clone_size: -; d_call: -; j_call: TRBJ1-2; v_call: TRBV7-3; cdr3_aa: CASSLNPGKGINGYTF; cdr3_nt: TGTGCCAGCAGCCTTAATCCAGGGAAAGGAATAAATGGCTACACCTTC
cdr3_length: 13; clone_size: -; d_call: TRBD1; j_call: TRBJ2-1; v_call: TRBV7-2; cdr3_aa: CASSSDRVGEQFF; cdr3_nt: TGTGCCAGCAGTTCAGACAGGGTGGGTGAGCAGTTCTTC
cdr3_length: 16; clone_size: -; d_call: TRBD1; j_call: TRBJ2-6; v_call: TRBV15; cdr3_aa: CATSPGTGRGANVLTF; cdr3_nt: TGTGCCACCAGTCCGGGGACAGGGCGGGGGGCCAACGTCCTGACTTTC
cdr3_length: 16; clone_size: -; d_call: TRBD1; j_call: TRBJ1-2; v_call: TRBV9; cdr3_aa: CASSVVIGQGNYGYTF; cdr3_nt: TGTGCCAGCAGCGTAGTTATAGGACAGGGTAACTATGGCTACACCTTC
cdr3_length: 17; clone_size: -; d_call: TRBD1; j_call: TRBJ1-3; v_call: TRBV9; cdr3_aa: CASSVGGTGSSGNTIYF; cdr3_nt: TGTGCCAGCAGCGTAGGCGGGACAGGTTCCTCTGGAAACACCATATATTTT
cdr3_length: 15; clone_size: once; d_call: TRBD2; j_call: TRBJ2-3; v_call: TRBV6-4; cdr3_aa: CASSARGGSTDTQYF; cdr3_nt: TGTGCCAGCAGTGCCCGGGGGGGGAGCACAGATACGCAGTATTTT
cdr3_length: 14; clone_size: -; d_call: TRBD2; j_call: TRBJ2-3; v_call: TRBV5-1; cdr3_aa: CASSWTSGADTQYF; cdr3_nt: TGCGCCAGCAGCTGGACTAGCGGGGCAGATACGCAGTATTTT
cdr3_length: 16; clone_size: -; d_call: -; j_call: TRBJ2-7; v_call: TRBV12-1; cdr3_aa: CASSSPPGQGAQEQYF; cdr3_nt: TGTGCCAGCAGCTCACCTCCGGGACAGGGGGCTCAGGAGCAGTACTTC
cdr3_length: 13; clone_size: -; d_call: -; j_call: TRBJ1-4; v_call: TRBV15; cdr3_aa: CATSRVLNEKLFF; cdr3_nt: TGTGCCACCAGCAGAGTTCTTAATGAAAAACTGTTTTTT
cdr3_length: 15; clone_size: few; d_call: TRBD1; j_call: TRBJ1-6; v_call: TRBV5-6; cdr3_aa: CASRYSGGSVSPLHF; cdr3_nt: TGTGCCAGCAGGTATTCAGGGGGCTCTGTTTCACCCCTCCACTTT
cdr3_length: 16; clone_size: few; d_call: TRBD2; j_call: TRBJ2-1; v_call: TRBV5-4; cdr3_aa: CASSLSGGSSYNEQFF; cdr3_nt: TGTGCCAGCAGCTTGTCCGGGGGGAGCTCCTACAATGAGCAGTTCTTC
cdr3_length: 15; clone_size: once; d_call: TRBD1; j_call: TRBJ2-6; v_call: TRBV6-1; cdr3_aa: CASSAGTAGANVLTF; cdr3_nt: TGTGCCAGCAGTGCGGGGACAGCTGGGGCCAACGTCCTGACTTTC
cdr3_length: 15; clone_size: -; d_call: TRBD2; j_call: TRBJ2-5; v_call: TRBV19; cdr3_aa: CASSMSGGGEETQYF; cdr3_nt: TGTGCCAGTAGTATGAGCGGGGGGGGCGAAGAGACCCAGTACTTC
cdr3_length: 19; clone_size: few; d_call: TRBD2; j_call: TRBJ2-3; v_call: TRBV7-6; cdr3_aa: CASSALGRAGGLIGDTQYF; cdr3_nt: TGTGCCAGCAGCGCCCTCGGAAGAGCGGGGGGGCTTATCGGAGATACGCAGTATTTT
cdr3_length: 15; clone_size: few; d_call: TRBD1; j_call: TRBJ1-1; v_call: TRBV9; cdr3_aa: CASSASGTGVREAFF; cdr3_nt: TGTGCCAGCAGCGCCTCCGGGACAGGCGTCAGGGAAGCTTTCTTT
cdr3_length: 14; clone_size: -; d_call: -; j_call: TRBJ2-7; v_call: TRBV7-2; cdr3_aa: CASSFQQTSYEQYF; cdr3_nt: TGTGCCAGCAGCTTCCAACAGACCTCCTACGAGCAGTACTTC
cdr3_length: 16; clone_size: -; d_call: -; j_call: TRBJ1-4; v_call: TRBV9; cdr3_aa: CASSGDAGTIGEKLFF; cdr3_nt: TGTGCCAGCAGCGGAGACGCTGGGACAATTGGTGAAAAACTGTTTTTT
cdr3_length: 15; clone_size: -; d_call: TRBD2; j_call: TRBJ2-3; v_call: TRBV7-2; cdr3_aa: CASSRTTSGGDTQYF; cdr3_nt: TGTGCCAGCAGCCGCACGACTAGCGGGGGAGATACGCAGTATTTT
cdr3_length: 13; clone_size: -; d_call: -; j_call: TRBJ2-3; v_call: TRBV5-1; cdr3_aa: CASSLFTADTQYF; cdr3_nt: TGCGCCAGCAGCTTGTTCACAGCCGATACGCAGTATTTT
cdr3_length: 16; clone_size: few; d_call: TRBD2; j_call: TRBJ2-3; v_call: TRBV30; cdr3_aa: CAWSVGRGGGTDTQYF; cdr3_nt: TGTGCCTGGAGTGTTGGGCGGGGGGGCGGCACAGATACGCAGTATTTT
cdr3_length: 14; clone_size: -; d_call: -; j_call: TRBJ1-6; v_call: TRBV7-9; cdr3_aa: CASSFGDYNSPLHF; cdr3_nt: TGTGCCAGCAGCTTCGGGGATTATAATTCACCCCTCCACTTT
cdr3_length: 13; clone_size: -; d_call: TRBD1; j_call: TRBJ2-1; v_call: TRBV5-1; cdr3_aa: CASRNTGEGEQFF; cdr3_nt: TGCGCCAGCAGAAACACAGGGGAAGGTGAGCAGTTCTTC
cdr3_length: 18; clone_size: -; d_call: -; j_call: TRBJ2-1; v_call: TRBV7-9; cdr3_aa: CASSFWSAVRGYYNEQFF; cdr3_nt: TGTGCCAGCAGCTTTTGGTCAGCGGTAAGGGGGTATTACAATGAGCAGTTCTTC
cdr3_length: 16; clone_size: -; d_call: TRBD1; j_call: TRBJ2-7; v_call: TRBV5-1; cdr3_aa: CASSLEGQGYSYEQYF; cdr3_nt: TGCGCCAGCAGCTTGGAGGGACAGGGATATTCCTACGAGCAGTACTTC
cdr3_length: 12; clone_size: -; d_call: -; j_call: TRBJ2-7; v_call: TRBV11-1; cdr3_aa: CASSFLGGEQYF; cdr3_nt: TGTGCCAGCAGCTTTCTTGGCGGCGAGCAGTACTTC
cdr3_length: 16; clone_size: -; d_call: TRBD2; j_call: TRBJ2-1; v_call: TRBV18; cdr3_aa: CASSPKRGGFYNEQFF; cdr3_nt: TGTGCCAGCTCACCTAAACGGGGGGGCTTCTACAATGAGCAGTTCTTC
cdr3_length: 13; clone_size: few; d_call: -; j_call: TRBJ2-5; v_call: TRBV5-4; cdr3_aa: CATSTPDKETQYF; cdr3_nt: TGTGCCACCTCGACCCCGGACAAAGAGACCCAGTACTTC
cdr3_length: 14; clone_size: -; d_call: -; j_call: TRBJ1-4; v_call: TRBV7-2; cdr3_aa: CASSVRMPGEKLFF; cdr3_nt: TGTGCCAGCAGCGTTAGAATGCCCGGTGAAAAACTGTTTTTT
cdr3_length: 17; clone_size: few; d_call: -; j_call: TRBJ2-3; v_call: TRBV7-2; cdr3_aa: CASSSPPGGDSTDTQYF; cdr3_nt: TGTGCCAGCAGCTCACCCCCAGGAGGTGATAGCACAGATACGCAGTATTTT
cdr3_length: 14; clone_size: -; d_call: TRBD1; j_call: TRBJ2-7; v_call: TRBV6-5; cdr3_aa: CASSYDRGDYEQYF; cdr3_nt: TGTGCCAGCAGCTACGACAGGGGCGACTACGAGCAGTACTTC
cdr3_length: 14; clone_size: few; d_call: -; j_call: TRBJ1-6; v_call: TRBV5-1; cdr3_aa: CASSFRGFNSPLHF; cdr3_nt: TGTGCCAGCAGCTTTCGGGGTTTTAATTCACCCCTCCACTTT
cdr3_length: 12; clone_size: -; d_call: -; j_call: TRBJ1-3; v_call: TRBV30; cdr3_aa: CAWGDTGNTIYF; cdr3_nt: TGTGCCTGGGGGGACACTGGAAACACCATATATTTT